This paragraph covers one T cell receptor (beta chain) sequence. Noted treatment: randomized to nivolumab then ipilimumab (arm A) or the reverse (arm B). Germline V gives CDR1 MDHEN, CDR2 SYDVKM. V lost 5 bases and J lost 2, with 9 bases in between. This CDR3 comprises 13 residues. TCRdb's table, derived via immunoSEQ multiplex PCR, lists solely in-frame clones and lacks some. The data contain about 18,000 clones, around 72% of them seen just once; the ten biggest clones take up around 5%. The data were obtained in a study of sequential checkpoint blockade in melanoma. This sequence joins TRBV28 and TRBJ1-1; D ambiguous. The sequence was obtained from a human donor with melanoma. This specimen was tumor tissue (inferred from file names), taken from a patient given nivolumab and ipilimumab in sequence. CDR3 DNA: TGTGCCAGCAGTCTGGGCCGCAACACTGAAGCTTTCTTT. It yields the protein CASSLGRNTEAFF.